The 16 T cell receptor beta chains in this list originate from one sample, sequenced in a study of T-cell memory formation after mild COVID-19. Each CDR3 protein is one row after TCRdb ran MiXCR on the 5' RACE reads. The sample includes 200,000 or so distinct CDR3 sequences, 7.5% to 10% of them seen just once. Sequenced input: PBMCs or a T cell subset sorted from them (not recorded which). The receptors originated from a man aged 18 to 29 who had mild COVID-19 (a few samples of this study predate the infection). Cell type and time point are not known.

This clonotype showed up just a few times. The chain links TRBV7-2 to TRBJ2-3; the match to TRBD2 covers 12 bases. The CDR3 sequence is 19 residues long. With 3 bases clipped from V and 4 bases from J, the junction kept 14 bases outside the gene matches. Looked up from germline, CDR1 is SGHTA and CDR2 is FQGNSA. The CDR3 coding sequence is TGTGCCAGCAGCTTTCTACCTCTAACTAGCGGGGGGACCCCAGATACGCAGTATTTT. It encodes CASSFLPLTSGGTPDTQYF.

This clonotype occurred a few times. CDR3 residues: CASTRYGGEKLFF. In nucleotides, the CDR3 is TGTGCCAGCACCAGATACGGTGGGGAAAAACTGTTTTTT. V and J are TRBV6-5 and TRBJ1-4; no definite D call. This CDR3 has 13 residues. The V gene lost 7 bases and the J gene lost 8 bases, with 14 bases spanning the gap. In germline, CDR1 is MNHEY, CDR2 SVGAGI.

The chain links TRBV28 to TRBJ1-3; weak D call: TRBD1 (6 bases). V gave up 7 bases and J gave up 1 base, with 11 bases separating them. CDR1 MDHEN and CDR2 SYDVKM come from the germline V gene. This CDR3 region has 14 residues. The DNA of the CDR3 is TGTGCCAGCAAGGGGGGCTGGTCTGGAAACACCATATATTTT. Translation gives CASKGGWSGNTIYF.

This clonotype was detected ten times or more. The chain employs TRBV7-9 and TRBJ1-1; no clear D. Germline V gene lookup returns CDR1 SEHNR and CDR2 FQNEAQ (reference sequence). The CDR3 is made up of 12 amino acids. V lost 0 bases and J 6 bases, leaving 5 bases between the germline ends. The DNA of the CDR3 is TGTGCCAGCAGCTTAGCAGTCGCTGAAGCTTTCTTT. It encodes CASSLAVAEAFF.

The genes are TRBV25-1 and TRBJ1-2; the match to TRBD1 covers 7 bases. Germline V lookup: CDR1 MGHDK, CDR2 SYGVNS. The CDR3 runs 14 residues. After removal of 2 bases from V and 8 bases from J, the junction contained 8 bases not matched to a gene. CDR3 in amino acids: CASSEGDRYTGYTF. As DNA, the CDR3 is TGTGCCAGCAGTGAAGGGGACAGATATACGGGCTACACCTTC.

This clonotype was seen at least ten times. The chain is built from TRBV6-2 or TRBV6-3 and TRBJ2-3; no definite D call. CDR3 size: 15 residues. V was clipped by 7 bases and J by 0 bases, with 14 bases between them. Germline CDR1 is MNHEY and CDR2 is SVGEGT. CDR3 residues: CASTRVPVSTDTQYF. Written as DNA, the CDR3 is TGTGCCAGCACCCGGGTACCCGTTAGCACAGATACGCAGTATTTT.

This clonotype has ten or more counts. The CDR3 region has the DNA TGCAGCGGGTCGGTCACCACCACAGATACGCAGTATTTT. It translates to CSGSVTTTDTQYF. This chain links TRBV29-1 with TRBJ2-3; D unresolved. Trimming pared 7 bases from V and 2 bases from J, leaving 13 bases between. Germline CDR1 reads SQVTM; CDR2 reads ANQGSEA. CDR3 size: 13 residues.

This clonotype has a handful of counts. This chain uses TRBV7-2 with TRBJ2-7, with 8 bases lining up with TRBD1. The CDR3 is 14 amino acids. Trimming at V came to 5 bases and at J to 3 bases, leaving 6 bases not matched to a gene. Germline V CDR1 and CDR2: SGHTA, FQGNSA. CDR3 region: CASSQDRAYYEQYF. In DNA, the CDR3 is TGTGCCAGCAGCCAGGACAGGGCTTACTACGAGCAGTACTTC.

The chain carries TRBV6-5 and TRBJ1-2, with unresolved D. V lost 0 bases and J 7 bases, leaving 15 bases between the germline ends. The CDR3 consists of 15 residues. Per the germline V gene, CDR1 is MNHEY and CDR2 is SVGAGI. The CDR3: CASSYSNARFRGYTF. The CDR3 DNA sequence: TGTGCCAGCAGTTACTCGAACGCTCGGTTTCGTGGCTACACCTTC.

This clonotype was detected many times. The chain employs TRBV7-2 and TRBJ2-5, with a tentative D call TRBD2 (5 bases). This CDR3 has 14 amino acids. Trimming removed 5 bases at V and 1 base at J, with 11 bases between. Germline V CDR1 and CDR2: SGHTA, FQGNSA. CDR3 sequence: CASSPRLSQETQYF. CDR3 nucleotides: TGTGCCAGCAGCCCACGACTATCCCAAGAGACCCAGTACTTC.

A few counts support this clonotype. This rearrangement joins TRBV5-1 to TRBJ1-4, with D possibly TRBD1 on 6 matching bases. Trimming cost V 5 bases and J 0 bases, with 11 bases left between them. The CDR3 sequence is 15 residues long. CDR1 SGHRS and CDR2 YFSETQ come from the germline V gene. The CDR3 loop reads CASRANRATNEKLFF. CDR3 bases: TGCGCCAGCAGGGCAAACAGGGCAACTAATGAAAAACTGTTTTTT. The variable domain in full, with the rest retrieved from reference TRBV5-1 and TRBJ1-4, is KAGVTQTPRYLIKTRGQQVTLSCSPISGHRSVSWYQQTPGQGLQFLFEYFSETQRNKGNFPGRFSGRQFSNSRSEMNVSTLELGDSALYLCASRANRATNEKLFFGSGTQLSVL.

This clonotype was counted between two and nine times. The chain has TRBV7-9 and TRBJ1-2; D is undetermined. The CDR3 is 14 amino acids. V was pared by 3 bases and J by 2 bases, with 10 bases between. The germline V gene has CDR1 SEHNR and CDR2 FQNEAQ (reference sequence). The CDR3 is CASSLVALNYGYTF. The CDR3 DNA sequence: TGTGCCAGCAGCTTGGTGGCGTTAAACTATGGCTACACCTTC.

V gene TRBV27 combines with J gene TRBJ1-2; D not resolved. The CDR3 consists of 13 residues. Germline CDR1 MNHEY, CDR2 SMNVEV (reference sequence). Trimming took 5 bases from V and 8 from J, leaving 15 bases between them. The CDR3 bases are TGTGCCAGCAGTGCTTCTGGGATTGCGGGCTACACCTTC. This sequence encodes CASSASGIAGYTF.

There are many counts of this clonotype. This chain joins TRBV7-4 and TRBJ2-7; D not resolved. Between the trimmed V and J ends, which lost 5 bases and 3 bases, there was a span of 5 bases. The CDR3 contains 11 residues. From germline, CDR1 is SGHVT and CDR2 SQSDAQ. This chain's CDR3 is CASSLNYEQYV. The CDR3 bases are TGTGCCAGCAGCCTTAACTACGAGCAGTACGTC.

There are a few counts of this clonotype. The rearrangement joins TRBV6-6 to TRBJ1-2; D is uncertain. Trimming removed 4 bases at V and 8 bases at J, with 14 bases between. The CDR3 contains 13 residues. The V gene's germline CDR1 is MNHNY and CDR2 SVGAGI (reference sequence). The DNA for the CDR3 is TGTGCCAGCAGTTCCTCGGGCATGGGCGGCTACACCTTC. It yields the protein CASSSSGMGGYTF.

This clonotype was seen more than once but under ten times. The chain joins TRBV5-1 to TRBJ2-3, with a possible D match to TRBD2 (6 bases). This CDR3 is 16 amino acids long. Germline lookup yields CDR1 SGHRS and CDR2 YFSETQ. The V gene lost 0 bases and the J gene lost 6 bases, with 17 bases spanning the gap. This CDR3 reads CASSLGQAGWRDTQYF. For the CDR3, the DNA is TGCGCCAGCAGCTTGGGACAAGCGGGTTGGAGGGATACGCAGTATTTT.